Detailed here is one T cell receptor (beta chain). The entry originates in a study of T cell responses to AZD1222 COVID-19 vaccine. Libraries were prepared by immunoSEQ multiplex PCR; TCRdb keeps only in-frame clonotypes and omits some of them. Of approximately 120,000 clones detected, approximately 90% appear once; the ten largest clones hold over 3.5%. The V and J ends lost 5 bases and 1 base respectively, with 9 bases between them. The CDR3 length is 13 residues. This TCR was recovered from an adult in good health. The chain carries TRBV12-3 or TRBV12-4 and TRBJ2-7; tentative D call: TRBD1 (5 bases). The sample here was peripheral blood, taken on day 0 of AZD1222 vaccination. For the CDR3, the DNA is TGTGCCAGCAGTCTAGGGGATTCCTACGAGCAGTACTTC. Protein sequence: CASSLGDSYEQYF.